Here is one T cell receptor (beta chain) with its context. What it binds is unknown. This entry comes from a study of lymphopenia after photon versus proton radiotherapy. The CDR3 spans 15 residues. V lost 5 bases, J lost 8 bases, and 12 bases stayed unmatched. Germline CDR1 and CDR2: SGHTA and FQGNSA. Clones were sequenced by immunoSEQ multiplex PCR, and TCRdb holds only the in-frame ones, with some missing. Among approximately 80,000 clones, around four fifths were seen once, and the ten largest hold over 1.2%. Study-level results: Under photons, naive T cells and diversity fell while effector/memory populations rose. Only patients who died were analyzed for survival; proton advantage is unproven.

This chain uses TRBV7-2 with TRBJ2-4; 7 bases are shared with TRBD2. The source material was peripheral blood, sampled from a patient treated with proton-based radiotherapy. This TCR was recovered from a man between 60 and 75 years old with pancreatic cancer. In DNA form, the CDR3 reads TGTGCCAGCAGCCCCCTGGGCGGGAGAATGGACATTCAGTACTTC. Translating it yields CASSPLGGRMDIQYF.